Below, 13 T cell receptor beta chains from the same sample are listed, as sequenced in a study of TIL therapy for anti-PD-1-resistant metastatic lung cancer (dated by TCRdb to the early 2020s). TCR beta CDR3 regions were amplified from genomic DNA by bias-controlled multiplex PCR with the immunoSEQ v3 hsTCRB kit. As stored in TCRdb, this immuneACCESS dataset retains in-frame rearrangements with V and J assigned. A fraction of the clones does not appear; measured against another copy, unresolved V genes explain less than half of the discrepancy, and the remainder lacks a known reason. The sample table shows 30,000 or so clones, and about 70% are seen once. The ten largest clones represent 2.7% of the sample. Taken with the paper, the label for time point translates to: pre-treatment sample, taken before nivolumab and TIL therapy. Specimen: blood, collected at baseline. Receptors originate from a woman aged 30-85 years with non-small cell lung cancer.

The chain carries TRBV18 and TRBJ2-5; D remains unclear. Deletions cut 0 bases from V and 1 base from J, with 9 bases between. The CDR3 spans 15 residues. Germline lookup yields CDR1 KGHSH and CDR2 LQKENI. This chain's CDR3 is CASSPPSRSQETQYF. CDR3 nucleotide sequence: TGTGCCAGCTCACCACCGTCCAGAAGCCAAGAGACCCAGTACTTC.

This clone was seen a single time. The chain joins TRBV5-1 to TRBJ2-3; 11 bases align to TRBD2. The CDR3 consists of 15 residues. Germline CDR1 reads SGHRS; CDR2 reads YFSETQ. After removal of 7 bases from V and 4 bases from J, the junction contained 8 bases not matched to a gene. The CDR3 loop is CASRSGTSGSDTQYF. For the CDR3, the DNA is TGCGCCAGCCGCTCCGGGACTAGCGGATCAGATACGCAGTATTTT.

The table lists this clone with a count of one. The V and J genes are TRBV4-1 and TRBJ2-7; D remains unclear. CDR1 is MGHRA and CDR2 is YSYEKL in the germline V gene. V was pared by 3 bases and J by 2 bases, with 14 bases between. The CDR3 has 15 amino acids. The CDR3 region has the DNA TGCGCCAGCAGCCATTCGGGCCACGGAGCCTACGAGCAGTACTTC. As protein: CASSHSGHGAYEQYF.

This chain uses TRBV27 with TRBJ2-4; tentatively, D is TRBD1 or TRBD2 (5 bases each). In germline, CDR1 is MNHEY, CDR2 SMNVEV (reference sequence). The length of the CDR3 is 14 residues. The V end was cut by 5 bases, the J end by 3 bases, with 11 bases between. CDR3 in DNA: TGTGCCAGCAGTGAAAGGGACGGCAAAAACATTCAGTACTTC. It codes for CASSERDGKNIQYF.

The CDR3 sequence is CASSQDASGLTLSYNEQFF. Written as DNA, the CDR3 is TGCGCCAGCAGCCAAGACGCTTCAGGACTGACGCTATCCTACAATGAGCAGTTCTTC. The V call is TRBV4-1, the J call TRBJ2-1; D is possibly TRBD2 (5 bases). CDR3 size: 19 residues. Trimming stripped 0 bases from V and 1 base from J, with 19 bases between. Germline values: CDR1 MGHRA, CDR2 YSYEKL.

CDR3 nucleotide sequence: TGTGCCAGCAGCAAGGCAGCGGGAGCTAGTACAGATACGCAGTATTTT. Protein sequence: CASSKAAGASTDTQYF. The chain links TRBV21-1 to TRBJ2-3; TRBD2, the table's D call, was not compared with the DNA. TRBV21-1 is termed a pseudogene. This CDR3 region has 16 residues.

V is TRBV2 and J is TRBJ2-7; TRBD1 matches at 8 bases. V was pared by 8 bases and J by 5 bases, with 17 bases of the junction left unmatched. In germline, CDR1 is SNHLY, CDR2 FYNNEI. The CDR3 extends over 16 amino acids. The CDR3 here is CASLTPQGDRPDEQYF. The CDR3 DNA is TGTGCCAGCCTAACCCCACAGGGGGACAGGCCTGACGAGCAGTACTTC.

The chain recombines TRBV5-1 with TRBJ2-7; a weak D match, TRBD1 (5 bases). The CDR3 totals 18 residues. V was pared by 3 bases and J by 6 bases, with 28 bases between. CDR1 is SGHRS, CDR2 YFSETQ, per germline. This CDR3 is CASSSEFGVGPSRGEQYF. In DNA, the CDR3 is TGCGCCAGCAGCTCGGAGTTTGGGGTCGGTCCTAGTAGGGGCGAGCAGTACTTC. The full variable domain, with the rest looked up from reference TRBV5-1 and TRBJ2-7, is KAGVTQTPRYLIKTRGQQVTLSCSPISGHRSVSWYQQTPGQGLQFLFEYFSETQRNKGNFPGRFSGRQFSNSRSEMNVSTLELGDSALYLCASSSEFGVGPSRGEQYFGPGTRLTVT.

This clone appeared a few times. V gene TRBV29-1 combines with J gene TRBJ1-5; 10 bases line up with TRBD1. Trimming at V came to 7 bases and at J to 5 bases, leaving 2 bases not matched to a gene. Germline CDR1 reads SQVTM; CDR2 reads ANQGSEA. The CDR3 has 12 residues. CDR3: CSAGTGDQPQHF. CDR3 DNA: TGCAGCGCAGGGACAGGGGATCAGCCCCAGCATTTT.

The chain employs TRBV6-5 and TRBJ2-2; the D gene could be TRBD1 or TRBD2 (5 bases each). V lost 7 bases, J lost 6 bases, and 12 bases lay in between. CDR1 is MNHEY and CDR2 is SVGAGI in the germline V gene. The length of the CDR3 is 13 residues. CDR3 sequence: CASNHEGSGELFF. In nucleotides, the CDR3 is TGTGCCAGCAACCATGAGGGGTCCGGGGAGCTGTTTTTT.

V and J are TRBV10-1 and TRBJ2-2; no definite D call. With 2 bases removed from V and 5 bases from J, the gap between germline ends came to 12 bases. Germline CDR1 is WNHNN and CDR2 is SYGVQD (reference sequence). This CDR3 region has 15 residues. CDR3 residues: CASSEQAFGTGELFF. In DNA form, the CDR3 reads TGCGCCAGCAGTGAGCAAGCATTTGGGACCGGGGAGCTGTTTTTT.

This clone came up a few times. The chain is built from TRBV2 and TRBJ2-3, with 8 bases lining up with TRBD2. Germline trimming cut 6 bases from V and 3 bases from J; bases unmatched to any gene: 11. CDR3 length: 16 amino acids. Looked up from germline, CDR1 is SNHLY and CDR2 is FYNNEI. CDR3 amino acids: CASRKPSGSGTDTQYF. CDR3 DNA sequence: TGTGCCAGCAGAAAACCGAGCGGGAGTGGGACAGATACGCAGTATTTT.

This chain links TRBV28 with TRBJ2-2; D remains unclear. Germline CDR1 MDHEN, CDR2 SYDVKM. Trimming pared 3 bases from V and 1 base from J, leaving 3 bases between. The CDR3 is made up of 13 amino acids. CDR3 bases: TGTGCCAGCAGTTTTGGGAACACCGGGGAGCTGTTTTTT. This sequence encodes CASSFGNTGELFF.